Below are 16 T cell receptor beta chains sequenced from a single sample in a study of T cell changes during pregnancy in multiple sclerosis. Sequencing was performed with immunoSEQ multiplex PCR; in TCRdb, only in-frame clones are kept and a portion is missing. In the table there are around 19,000 clones, 87% of which are singletons. Source: CD8+ T cells from peripheral blood mononuclear cells, taken in the third trimester of pregnancy. These receptors all stem from a female donor in good health, enrolled as a control in a pregnancy study.

V is TRBV30 and J is TRBJ2-7, with D possibly matching TRBD1 (6 bases). V lost 5 bases to trimming and J lost 6 bases, with 11 bases between them. CDR3 length: 11 residues. The germline gives CDR1 GTSNPN, CDR2 SVGIG (reference sequence). This CDR3 reads CAWVTGSEQYF. The DNA for the CDR3 is TGTGCCTGGGTAACAGGGTCCGAGCAGTACTTC.

The CDR3 region is CASSLDAPSTGELFF. The CDR3 DNA reads TGTGCCAGCAGCTTAGATGCCCCGAGCACCGGGGAGCTGTTTTTT. The gene calls are TRBV7-8 and TRBJ2-2; D gene unclear. This CDR3 is 15 amino acids long. Germline CDR1 and CDR2: SGHVS and FQNEAQ. V shed 1 base and J shed 4 bases, with 10 bases lying between them.

The chain's CDR3 is CASSSPGDGSGANVLTF. The CDR3 DNA reads TGTGCCAGCAGCTCCCCGGGGGACGGCTCTGGGGCCAACGTCCTGACTTTC. The chain combines TRBV7-9 with TRBJ2-6; the D gene is possibly TRBD2 (6 bases). Looked up from germline, CDR1 is SEHNR and CDR2 is FQNEAQ (reference sequence). The CDR3 runs to 17 residues. Trimming cost V 4 bases and J 0 bases, with 13 bases left between them.

The genes are TRBV7-9 and TRBJ2-5; D uncertain. CDR1 SEHNR and CDR2 FQNEAQ come from the germline V gene (reference sequence). This CDR3 comprises 16 residues. The V and J ends lost 5 bases and 0 bases respectively, with 16 bases between them. CDR3 loop: CASSPILVRHQETQYF. CDR3 DNA: TGTGCCAGCAGCCCTATCCTGGTCAGGCACCAAGAGACCCAGTACTTC.

This clone was detected only a few times. V gene TRBV6-4 combines with J gene TRBJ2-3, with a tentative D call TRBD1 (5 bases). This CDR3 contains 15 residues. In germline, CDR1 is MRHNA, CDR2 SNTAGT. The V and J ends lost 2 bases and 0 bases respectively, with 9 bases between them. The CDR3 nucleotides read TGTGCCAGCAGTGACGGGGCCTTAAGCACAGATACGCAGTATTTT. It encodes CASSDGALSTDTQYF.

This rearrangement joins TRBV4-2 to TRBJ2-1; 7 positions agree with TRBD1. Looked up from germline, CDR1 is LGHNA and CDR2 is YNFKEQ. This CDR3 region has 13 residues. The V gene end was trimmed by 3 bases and the J gene end by 9 bases; junction bases not matched to a gene: 5. The CDR3 sequence is CASSQGTAPEQFF. The CDR3 coding sequence is TGTGCCAGCAGCCAGGGGACAGCCCCTGAGCAGTTCTTC.

V usage is TRBV7-3 and J usage is TRBJ2-1, with D perhaps matching TRBD2 (5 bases). The germline V and J ends were trimmed by 5 bases and 7 bases, with 21 bases remaining between them. The CDR3 covers 16 residues. Germline-derived CDR1 and CDR2 are SGHTA and FQGTGA. The CDR3 reads CASSPKLDSGLNEQFF. The CDR3 coding sequence is TGTGCCAGCAGCCCAAAGCTGGACTCCGGATTGAATGAGCAGTTCTTC.

The V gene is TRBV4-1, the J gene TRBJ2-7; D gene ambiguous. Trimming took 4 bases from V and 0 from J, leaving 19 bases between them. Per germline, CDR1 MGHRA and CDR2 YSYEKL. The CDR3 consists of 17 residues. The CDR3 protein is CASSRLFEPSDSYEQYF. Here the CDR3 DNA reads TGCGCCAGCAGCCGCCTGTTTGAGCCCAGCGACTCCTACGAGCAGTACTTC.

The chain is built from TRBV9 and TRBJ2-7; the D gene is possibly TRBD2 (6 bases). The CDR3 contains 14 residues. Trimming shortened V by 0 bases and J by 7 bases, and 14 bases separated the two germline ends. Germline CDR1 and CDR2: SGDLS and YYNGEE. DNA for the CDR3: TGTGCCAGCAGCGTAGATGGAGGGTTCGGTGAGCAGTACTTC. This gives the protein CASSVDGGFGEQYF.

The J gene is TRBJ2-1, the V gene TRBV6-1; D may be TRBD1 (6 bases). The CDR3 consists of 14 residues. Germline CDR1 MNHNS, CDR2 SASEGT. V lost 2 bases to trimming and J lost 7 bases, with 12 bases between them. Here the CDR3 reads CASSEPRDTNEQFF. Here the CDR3 DNA reads TGTGCCAGCAGTGAACCCCGGGACACTAATGAGCAGTTCTTC.

The chain joins TRBV7-9 to TRBJ1-2, with TRBD1 matching over 7 bases. V lost 6 bases to trimming and J lost 2 bases; unmatched junction nucleotides: 21. This CDR3 has 19 amino acids. Germline CDR1 is SEHNR and CDR2 is FQNEAQ (reference sequence). DNA for the CDR3: TGTGCCAGCAGAGATAAAACCCGGGACAGAGGAAACTCCAACTATGGCTACACCTTC. This codes for CASRDKTRDRGNSNYGYTF.

The J gene is TRBJ2-1, the V gene TRBV27; D unresolved. V lost 0 bases to trimming and J lost 7 bases, with 7 bases between them. The CDR3 extends over 13 amino acids. Germline lookup yields CDR1 MNHEY and CDR2 SMNVEV (reference sequence). The CDR3, as DNA: TGTGCCAGCAGTTTATCGTCCCAGAATGAGCAGTTCTTC. Protein product: CASSLSSQNEQFF.

V gene TRBV2 combines with J gene TRBJ2-3; 7 positions match TRBD2. The length of the CDR3 is 15 residues. The junction had 7 bases not matched to a gene; V was cut back by 7 bases and J by 0 bases. CDR1 and CDR2 (germline): SNHLY, FYNNEI. The CDR3 loop reads CASTRSGDSTDTQYF. The DNA for the CDR3 is TGTGCCAGCACACGGAGCGGGGATAGCACAGATACGCAGTATTTT.

V usage is TRBV7-2 and J usage is TRBJ2-7; D remains ambiguous. Trimming took 1 base from V and 3 from J, leaving 7 bases between them. The germline CDR1 and CDR2 sequences are SGHTA and FQGNSA. The CDR3 has 13 residues. The CDR3 region is CASSLGGDYEQYF. In nucleotides, the CDR3 is TGTGCCAGCAGCTTAGGAGGAGACTACGAGCAGTACTTC.

The chain is built from TRBV7-2 and TRBJ2-5; TRBD2 matches at 13 bases. Losses at the gene ends were 0 bases for V and 2 bases for J; bases not matched to a gene: 3. The CDR3 extends over 17 amino acids. CDR1 and CDR2 from the germline V gene are SGHTA and FQGNSA. This CDR3 is CASSLALTSGRQETQYF. The CDR3, as DNA: TGTGCCAGCAGCTTAGCCCTGACTAGCGGGAGGCAAGAGACCCAGTACTTC.

The V call is TRBV7-9, the J call TRBJ2-7; the D gene is possibly TRBD1 (5 bases). The CDR3 totals 13 residues. V was trimmed by 1 base and J by 6 bases, leaving 10 bases between them. CDR1 SEHNR and CDR2 FQNEAQ come from the germline V gene (reference sequence). CDR3 region: CASSLGQGVEQYF. The DNA for the CDR3 is TGTGCCAGCAGCTTAGGGCAGGGCGTCGAGCAGTACTTC.